This is a list of T cell receptor beta chains from one sample in a study of T cells in localized non-small cell lung cancer. The repertoire was sequenced with immunoSEQ multiplex PCR; TCRdb's copy has only in-frame clones and lacks some. The sample shows about 79,000 clones, 88% of them seen only once. The specimen was peripheral blood, collected before any cancer treatment. Receptors originate from a woman aged 40 to 75 with stage I squamous cell lung carcinoma. Each CDR3 is given with its conserved first and last residue. A D gene is named only where the DNA matches it firmly.

V gene,J gene,D gene,CDR3 protein
TRBV9,TRBJ2-3,NA,CASSVGGRGTDTQYF
TRBV6-6,TRBJ2-7,NA,CASNFPGEQYF
TRBV19,TRBJ2-7,NA,CASSIIAGETYEQYF
TRBV5-1,TRBJ1-2,NA,CASSFTPAGLDYGYTF
TRBV4-1,TRBJ1-3,NA,CASSHPPRTASSGNTIYF
TRBV6-1,TRBJ1-1,NA,CASTDNTGSRAFF
TRBV25-1,TRBJ2-6,NA,CASSARSGLGSGANVLTF
TRBV29-1,TRBJ1-1,NA,CSVEVTEAFF
TRBV4-2,TRBJ2-5,TRBD2,CASSHGGGAQYF
TRBV7-9,TRBJ1-1,NA,CASELQGEAFF